Listed below are T cell receptor beta chains from one sample, sequenced in a study of T cells in Graves' hyperthyroidism and ophthalmopathy. TCRdb analysed the multiplex PCR reads with MiXCR anew, one entry per CDR3 protein. The data contain about 360,000 distinct CDR3 sequences, around a sixth of them singletons. The sequenced material came from blood. Every receptor here comes from a woman under 30 with Graves' hyperthyroidism that later progressed to Graves' ophthalmopathy. The CDR3 runs from the conserved cysteine through the conserved F or W. The D gene is left open where the match is weak. Clone size is shown for a subset of rows, as once, few, many or a class of expanded clone.

TRBV20-1	17	few	TRBD2	TRBJ2-3	TGCAGTGCTAGACGGCTAGCGGGAGGTCGTGGCACAGATACGCAGTATTTT	CSARRLAGGRGTDTQYF
TRBV6-1	13	few	NA	TRBJ1-2	TGTGCCAGCAGCGCCGTAGGGTACTATGGCTACACCTTC	CASSAVGYYGYTF
TRBV7-9	11	few	NA	TRBJ2-2	TGTGCCAGCCCGAGGTCCGGGGAGCTGTTTTTT	CASPRSGELFF
TRBV6-1	15	many	TRBD1	TRBJ2-7	TGTGCCAGCAGTCGGGACAGGGATAAAACCTACGAGCAGTACTTC	CASSRDRDKTYEQYF
TRBV5-6	15	few	TRBD1	TRBJ2-5	TGTGCCAGCAGCTTGGTAGGAAGGACAGGAGAGACCCAGTACTTC	CASSLVGRTGETQYF
TRBV19	15	NA	NA	TRBJ1-6	TGTGCCAGTATCGACGGGAGCTCCTATAATTCACCCCTCCACTTT	CASIDGSSYNSPLHF
TRBV3-1	16	many	TRBD2	TRBJ2-7	TGTGCCAGCCCACCGGTTTCGAGCGGGAGTTTCGGCGAGCAGTACTTC	CASPPVSSGSFGEQYF
TRBV12-3/TRBV12-4	16	few	NA	TRBJ2-4	TGTGCCAGCAGCCCAGGGTCCTGGGGGGCCAAAAACATTCAGTACTTC	CASSPGSWGAKNIQYF
TRBV19	14	NA	NA	TRBJ2-7	TGTGCCAGTAGTATAAGCGCGTGGGGCTACGAGCAGTACTTC	CASSISAWGYEQYF
TRBV14	13	few	NA	TRBJ2-3	TGTGCCAGCAGCACCAGCAGGGGCGGCACGCAGTATTTT	CASSTSRGGTQYF
TRBV6-1	13	many	TRBD1	TRBJ1-1	TGTGCCAGCAAGGGGACAGTGAACACTGAAGCTTTCTTT	CASKGTVNTEAFF
TRBV7-9	13	NA	NA	TRBJ2-6	TGTGCCAGCAGCACCCCTGGGGCCAACGTCCTGATTTTC	CASSTPGANVLIF
TRBV20-1	13	NA	NA	TRBJ2-4	TGCAGTGCTAGGAGCGAGGCCAAAAACATTCAGTACTTC	CSARSEAKNIQYF
TRBV19	15	many	NA	TRBJ1-1	TGTGCCAGTAGTCACTTGGCCGCGGCAAGCACTGAAGCTTTCTTT	CASSHLAAASTEAFF
TRBV27	18	NA	TRBD2	TRBJ2-6	TGTGCCAGCAGTTCCCGACTAGCGGGGGTCTCTGGGGCCAACGTCCTGACTTTC	CASSSRLAGVSGANVLTF
TRBV12-3/TRBV12-4	13	many	NA	TRBJ1-5	TGTGCCAGCAGTACGGGGGGGCATCAGCCCCAGCATTTT	CASSTGGHQPQHF
TRBV27	15	many	NA	TRBJ1-2	TGTGCCAGCAGTTTAAAGACAGGTTGGCACTATGGCTACACCTTC	CASSLKTGWHYGYTF
TRBV9	14	many	NA	TRBJ2-7	TGTGCCAGCAGCCTCACCGGCAGGGGCTACGAGCAGTACTTC	CASSLTGRGYEQYF
TRBV27	17	NA	NA	TRBJ2-6	TGTGCCAGCAGTTTAAGTCTGGGAAACTCTGGGGCCAACGTCCTGACTTTC	CASSLSLGNSGANVLTF
TRBV12-3/TRBV12-4	14	many	TRBD1	TRBJ2-7	TGTGCCAGCAGTTTGGGGACAGGGATATACGAGCAGTACTTC	CASSLGTGIYEQYF
TRBV9	18	NA	TRBD2	TRBJ2-1	TGTGCCAGCAGCGTAAAGGGTAGCGGGTACCCCTCCTACAATGAGCAGTTCTTC	CASSVKGSGYPSYNEQFF
TRBV9	16	few	TRBD2	TRBJ2-3	TGTGCCAGCAGCGTACAAGCGGGAGGTGGAGCAGATACGCAGTATTTT	CASSVQAGGGADTQYF
TRBV6-5	16	few	NA	TRBJ2-7	TGTGCCAGCAGTTACTCAACCGGGACACCTACCTACGAGCAGTACTTC	CASSYSTGTPTYEQYF
TRBV4-1	17	NA	TRBD2	TRBJ2-3	TGCGCCAGCATGGAGGGGATCGGGACTAGAACAACAGATACGCAGTATTTT	CASMEGIGTRTTDTQYF
TRBV20-1	14	many	TRBD2	TRBJ2-3	TGCAGTGCTCTTAGCGGGAGGGGCACAGATACGCAGTATTTT	CSALSGRGTDTQYF
TRBV7-9	14	many	NA	TRBJ2-3	TGTGCCAGCAGCTTAGCGTCGGAAGCAGATACGCAGTATTTT	CASSLASEADTQYF
TRBV12-3/TRBV12-4	16	many	TRBD1	TRBJ1-6	TGTGCCAGCAGTTTAGAGGGGCCAGGGGGCTATTCACCCCTCCACTTT	CASSLEGPGGYSPLHF
TRBV18	17	few	TRBD1	TRBJ1-3	TGTGCCAGCTCACCGGGACAGGGGGCGCTAACTGGAAACACCATATATTTT	CASSPGQGALTGNTIYF
TRBV6-1	15	many	TRBD1	TRBJ1-4	TGTGCCAGCAGTCCGGGGGACAGGGAGGATGAAAAACTGTTTTTT	CASSPGDREDEKLFF
TRBV27	14	many	NA	TRBJ2-1	TGTGCCAGCAGTTTGAGGCTAGTGGGGAATGAGCAGTTCTTC	CASSLRLVGNEQFF
TRBV28	15	many	TRBD1	TRBJ2-1	TGTGCCAGCAGTTTTAGGGACAGGGTAGGCAATGAGCAGTTCTTC	CASSFRDRVGNEQFF
TRBV24-1	15	NA	TRBD1	TRBJ1-6	TGTGCCACCAGTGACGGGACAGGGCCGAATTCACCCCTCCACTTT	CATSDGTGPNSPLHF
TRBV19	15	NA	TRBD1	TRBJ1-1	TGTGCCAGTAGTCTCACCGGGACAGGGCTTCCTGAAGCTTTCTTT	CASSLTGTGLPEAFF